A selection of T cell receptor beta chains follows, all from one sample in a study of blood T cell repertoires in COVID-19. Here immunoSEQ multiplex PCR was the method, and the copy in TCRdb shows in-frame clones only, minus some. The repertoire consists of fewer than 250,000 clones, with just over 85% occurring once and the leading ten covering 3% to 4%. The material sequenced was PBMCs or T cells enriched from blood (not recorded which). The receptors derive from a woman aged 40 to 50 with acute COVID-19. Each CDR3 is given with its conserved first and last residue. A D gene is named only where the DNA matches it firmly. Clone size is given for some rows only: seen once, a few or many times, or a class if the clone is expanded.

v_gene: TRBV27
d_gene: .
j_gene: TRBJ2-7
abundance: .
CDR3aa: CASSLLGLVQQGYEQYF
CDR3nt: TGTGCCAGCAGTTTACTAGGACTAGTCCAACAGGGCTACGAGCAGTACTTC

v_gene: TRBV28
d_gene: TRBD1
j_gene: TRBJ2-5
abundance: .
CDR3aa: CASKGRGQETQYF
CDR3nt: TGTGCCAGCAAAGGCAGGGGGCAAGAGACCCAGTACTTC

v_gene: TRBV28
d_gene: TRBD1
j_gene: TRBJ1-2
abundance: .
CDR3aa: CASSLSLGTGGGYGYTF
CDR3nt: TGTGCCAGCAGTTTATCCCTCGGGACAGGAGGCGGCTATGGCTACACCTTC

v_gene: TRBV28
d_gene: .
j_gene: TRBJ1-2
abundance: .
CDR3aa: CASSLSMIGGYTF
CDR3nt: TGTGCCAGCAGTTTATCCATGATCGGTGGCTACACCTTC

v_gene: TRBV7-2
d_gene: .
j_gene: TRBJ1-4
abundance: few
CDR3aa: CASSFGTSENEKLFF
CDR3nt: TGTGCCAGCAGCTTTGGCACATCGGAGAATGAAAAACTGTTTTTT

v_gene: TRBV28
d_gene: .
j_gene: TRBJ2-7
abundance: .
CDR3aa: CASSPGDQGHYEQYF
CDR3nt: TGTGCCAGCAGCCCAGGGGACCAGGGTCACTACGAGCAGTACTTC

v_gene: TRBV3-1/TRBV3-2
d_gene: TRBD1
j_gene: TRBJ1-2
abundance: once
CDR3aa: CASSQEGTGVLGYTF
CDR3nt: TGTGCCAGCAGCCAAGAAGGGACAGGGGTTTTAGGCTACACCTTC

v_gene: TRBV11-3
d_gene: .
j_gene: TRBJ2-3
abundance: .
CDR3aa: CASSLVGRKDTQYF
CDR3nt: TGTGCCAGCAGCTTAGTTGGCAGAAAAGATACGCAGTATTTT

v_gene: TRBV7-9
d_gene: .
j_gene: TRBJ2-2
abundance: .
CDR3aa: CASSPIGGSDYTGELFF
CDR3nt: TGTGCCAGCAGCCCTATCGGTGGGTCAGACTACACCGGGGAGCTGTTTTTT

v_gene: TRBV24-1
d_gene: .
j_gene: TRBJ2-7
abundance: .
CDR3aa: CATSDSTQVEQYF
CDR3nt: TGTGCCACCAGTGATTCCACGCAGGTCGAGCAGTACTTC

v_gene: TRBV9
d_gene: .
j_gene: TRBJ1-1
abundance: .
CDR3aa: CASSVDQGSLNTEAFF
CDR3nt: TGTGCCAGCAGCGTAGATCAGGGATCCTTGAACACTGAAGCTTTCTTT

v_gene: TRBV28
d_gene: .
j_gene: TRBJ2-2
abundance: few
CDR3aa: CASSFGGSSNTGELFF
CDR3nt: TGTGCCAGCAGTTTCGGGGGATCGTCGAACACCGGGGAGCTGTTTTTT

v_gene: TRBV19
d_gene: .
j_gene: TRBJ1-6
abundance: .
CDR3aa: CASSIGGAEVHF
CDR3nt: TGTGCCAGTAGTATAGGAGGAGCGGAGGTACACTTT

v_gene: TRBV28
d_gene: TRBD1
j_gene: TRBJ2-7
abundance: .
CDR3aa: CASSLPRGSSYEQYF
CDR3nt: TGTGCCAGCAGTTTGCCCAGGGGGAGCTCCTACGAGCAGTACTTC

v_gene: TRBV4-1
d_gene: .
j_gene: TRBJ2-6
abundance: .
CDR3aa: CASSHGQLSSGANVLTF
CDR3nt: TGCGCCAGCAGCCACGGACAGCTCAGCTCTGGGGCCAACGTCCTGACTTTC

v_gene: TRBV5-6
d_gene: .
j_gene: TRBJ1-4
abundance: .
CDR3aa: CASSPLNGIYEKLFF
CDR3nt: TGTGCCAGCAGCCCCTTGAACGGGATTTATGAAAAACTGTTTTTT

v_gene: TRBV14
d_gene: TRBD2
j_gene: TRBJ2-1
abundance: .
CDR3aa: CASSQTIAGETPYNEQFF
CDR3nt: TGTGCCAGCAGCCAAACGATAGCGGGAGAGACGCCCTACAATGAGCAGTTCTTC

v_gene: TRBV30
d_gene: .
j_gene: TRBJ1-2
abundance: .
CDR3aa: CASETGHGYTF
CDR3nt: TGTGCTTCTGAGACAGGCCATGGCTACACCTTC

v_gene: TRBV28
d_gene: TRBD1
j_gene: TRBJ1-1
abundance: .
CDR3aa: CASKGTGEGMNTEAFF
CDR3nt: TGTGCCAGCAAGGGGACAGGGGAAGGAATGAACACTGAAGCTTTCTTT

v_gene: TRBV4-2
d_gene: .
j_gene: TRBJ2-3
abundance: .
CDR3aa: CASSPGRAQSGTQYF
CDR3nt: TGTGCCAGCAGCCCCGGGCGGGCCCAATCGGGTACGCAGTATTTT

v_gene: TRBV4-3
d_gene: TRBD1
j_gene: TRBJ2-2
abundance: .
CDR3aa: CASSHPDRAGTGELFF
CDR3nt: TGCGCCAGCAGCCACCCGGACAGGGCGGGCACCGGGGAGCTGTTTTTT

v_gene: TRBV5-1
d_gene: TRBD1
j_gene: TRBJ2-3
abundance: .
CDR3aa: CASSSGTGKDTQYF
CDR3nt: TGCGCCAGCAGCTCAGGGACAGGGAAAGATACGCAGTATTTT

v_gene: TRBV7-6
d_gene: .
j_gene: TRBJ1-3
abundance: many
CDR3aa: CASSRVGGQRNPGNTIYF
CDR3nt: TGTGCCAGCAGCAGGGTCGGGGGTCAAAGGAACCCTGGAAACACCATATATTTT

v_gene: TRBV7-2
d_gene: .
j_gene: TRBJ2-6
abundance: .
CDR3aa: CASSEKTGTGANVLTF
CDR3nt: TGTGCCAGCAGCGAGAAGACAGGAACGGGGGCCAACGTCCTGACTTTC

v_gene: TRBV27
d_gene: .
j_gene: TRBJ2-7
abundance: .
CDR3aa: CASRSLYEQYF
CDR3nt: TGTGCCAGCAGATCCCTCTACGAGCAGTACTTC

v_gene: TRBV12-3/TRBV12-4
d_gene: .
j_gene: TRBJ1-6
abundance: .
CDR3aa: CASSLGSLYLHF
CDR3nt: TGTGCCAGCAGCCTCGGGAGTTTGTACCTCCACTTT

v_gene: TRBV27
d_gene: .
j_gene: TRBJ1-1
abundance: .
CDR3aa: CASSWGGRNTEAFF
CDR3nt: TGTGCCAGCAGTTGGGGCGGGAGAAACACTGAAGCTTTCTTT

v_gene: TRBV11-2
d_gene: TRBD2
j_gene: TRBJ2-7
abundance: .
CDR3aa: CASSSLRDSGSKYEQYF
CDR3nt: TGTGCCAGCAGCTCACTCAGGGATAGCGGGAGTAAGTACGAGCAGTACTTC

v_gene: TRBV30
d_gene: .
j_gene: TRBJ1-1
abundance: .
CDR3aa: CAWRGPAGVSTEAFF
CDR3nt: TGTGCCTGGAGAGGTCCTGCGGGGGTTTCGACTGAAGCTTTCTTT

v_gene: TRBV7-9
d_gene: TRBD1
j_gene: TRBJ2-6
abundance: many
CDR3aa: CASSMVGTGLDGANVLTF
CDR3nt: TGTGCCAGCAGCATGGTAGGGACAGGGCTGGATGGGGCCAACGTCCTGACTTTC

v_gene: TRBV13
d_gene: .
j_gene: TRBJ2-1
abundance: .
CDR3aa: CASSLGSGSYNEQFF
CDR3nt: TGTGCCAGCAGCTTAGGTAGCGGTTCCTACAATGAGCAGTTCTTC

v_gene: TRBV28
d_gene: TRBD1
j_gene: TRBJ1-1
abundance: .
CDR3aa: CASSSTGGSGTEAFF
CDR3nt: TGTGCCAGCAGTTCTACAGGGGGATCGGGCACTGAAGCTTTCTTT

v_gene: TRBV11-2
d_gene: .
j_gene: TRBJ1-1
abundance: .
CDR3aa: CASSFSSRVRDTEAFF
CDR3nt: TGTGCCAGCAGCTTCTCCTCACGGGTAAGAGACACTGAAGCTTTCTTT

v_gene: TRBV7-7
d_gene: TRBD2
j_gene: TRBJ2-3
abundance: .
CDR3aa: CASSLGPREGLADTQYF
CDR3nt: TGTGCCAGCAGCTTAGGTCCCCGGGAGGGCCTCGCAGATACGCAGTATTTT

v_gene: TRBV14
d_gene: TRBD1
j_gene: TRBJ2-5
abundance: .
CDR3aa: CASSQQGVISRETQYF
CDR3nt: TGTGCCAGCAGCCAACAGGGGGTGATCAGTAGAGAGACCCAGTACTTC

v_gene: TRBV5-1
d_gene: TRBD1
j_gene: TRBJ1-3
abundance: .
CDR3aa: CASSLDRGPGNTIYF
CDR3nt: TGCGCCAGCAGCTTGGACAGGGGCCCAGGAAACACCATATATTTT